A selection of T cell receptor beta chains follows, all from one sample in a study of blood T cell repertoires in COVID-19. Using immunoSEQ multiplex PCR, the repertoire was profiled, and TCRdb retains in-frame clones only, with some absent. The repertoire holds 120,000 to 150,000 clones, roughly 90% seen once, with 1.5% to 2% in the top ten. Sequenced sample: peripheral blood. All receptors derive from a human donor in a cohort sampled during active COVID-19. CDR3s include the opening cysteine and the closing phenylalanine or tryptophan. The D gene is left open where the match is weak. Size is stated for part of the rows, as once, few or many counts, or as a class when the clone is expanded.

clone_size,v_call,j_call,d_call,cdr3_aa,cdr3_nt
-,TRBV23-1,TRBJ2-6,-,CASSQSRGSHGSGANVLTF,TGCGCCAGCAGTCAATCGCGAGGGTCCCATGGCTCTGGGGCCAACGTCCTGACTTTC
few,TRBV5-6,TRBJ1-3,TRBD1,CASSPRGPGNTIYF,TGTGCCAGCAGCCCGAGGGGGCCCGGAAACACCATATATTTT
-,TRBV9,TRBJ2-1,TRBD2,CASSRTSGDNEQFF,TGTGCCAGCAGCCGGACTAGCGGGGACAATGAGCAGTTCTTC
-,TRBV9,TRBJ1-4,-,CASSGLGLRKLFF,TGTGCCAGCAGCGGGCTCGGACTTAGAAAACTGTTTTTT
-,TRBV15,TRBJ2-2,-,CATSRDRSSPGELFF,TGTGCCACCAGCAGAGATAGGAGTTCGCCCGGGGAGCTGTTTTTT
-,TRBV6-1,TRBJ1-5,-,CASSESLNQPQHF,TGTGCCAGCAGTGAATCCCTTAATCAGCCCCAGCATTTT
few,TRBV2,TRBJ2-7,TRBD1,CASSVTGGRSYEQYF,TGTGCCAGCAGTGTAACAGGGGGCAGGTCCTACGAGCAGTACTTC
-,TRBV4-1,TRBJ2-3,TRBD2,CASSASGTSVDTQYF,TGCGCCAGCAGCGCAAGCGGGACTAGCGTAGATACGCAGTATTTT
-,TRBV7-9,TRBJ2-1,-,CASSTAGLPFDEQFF,TGTGCCAGCAGCACTGCGGGACTTCCTTTCGATGAGCAGTTCTTC
-,TRBV7-9,TRBJ2-1,TRBD1,CASSSGGTGGLNYNEQFF,TGTGCCAGCAGCTCCGGGGGGACAGGGGGCCTAAACTACAATGAGCAGTTCTTC
-,TRBV10-1,TRBJ2-7,TRBD1,CASSDGQGAFYEQYF,TGCGCCAGCAGTGACGGACAGGGGGCCTTCTACGAGCAGTACTTC
-,TRBV5-1,TRBJ1-6,TRBD1,CASSSTGGDNSPLHF,TGCGCCAGCAGCTCTACAGGGGGCGATAATTCACCCCTCCACTTT
-,TRBV5-1,TRBJ1-1,-,CASSLAVANTEAFF,TGCGCCAGCAGCTTGGCCGTGGCCAACACTGAAGCTTTCTTT
-,TRBV4-1,TRBJ2-7,TRBD2,CASSWGANLAGGPPYEQYF,TGCGCCAGCAGCTGGGGGGCAAATCTGGCGGGGGGGCCCCCCTACGAGCAGTACTTC
-,TRBV7-2,TRBJ2-1,-,CASSAINEQFF,TGTGCCAGCAGCGCTATCAATGAGCAGTTCTTC
-,TRBV3-1/TRBV3-2,TRBJ2-7,-,CASSQEGGVHEQYF,TGTGCCAGCAGCCAAGAAGGAGGGGTCCACGAGCAGTACTTC
once,TRBV4-2,TRBJ1-2,TRBD1,CASSQDGGALDRVYGYTF,TGTGCCAGCAGCCAAGATGGGGGGGCCTTGGACAGGGTCTATGGCTACACCTTC
-,TRBV29-1,TRBJ2-3,TRBD2,CSVERRGGETQYF,TGCAGCGTTGAGAGGCGGGGGGGAGAGACGCAGTATTTT
-,TRBV12-5,TRBJ2-5,-,CASGHGGETQYF,TGTGCTAGTGGTCACGGAGGAGAGACCCAGTACTTC
-,TRBV11-2,TRBJ1-2,TRBD1,CASSVRGLSYTF,TGTGCCAGCAGCGTAAGGGGGCTGAGCTACACCTTC
-,TRBV6-5,TRBJ2-1,-,CASSGGSYNEQFF,TGTGCCAGCAGCGGGGGTTCTTACAATGAGCAGTTCTTC
-,TRBV19,TRBJ1-1,TRBD1,CASSMAGGADTEAFF,TGTGCCAGTAGTATGGCAGGGGGCGCCGACACTGAAGCTTTCTTT
-,TRBV11-1,TRBJ2-7,TRBD2,CASSPTSGGAWEQYF,TGTGCCAGCAGCCCCACTAGCGGGGGGGCGTGGGAGCAGTACTTC
once,TRBV27,TRBJ1-2,TRBD1,CASKPGQGAPSYTF,TGTGCCAGCAAACCGGGACAGGGGGCGCCTAGCTACACCTTC
-,TRBV3-1/TRBV3-2,TRBJ2-6,-,CASSQVRSSGANVLTF,TGTGCCAGCAGCCAAGTTCGGAGCTCTGGGGCCAACGTCCTGACTTTC
-,TRBV30,TRBJ2-5,-,CAWSVPGVETQYF,TGTGCCTGGAGTGTACCAGGGGTCGAGACCCAGTACTTC
-,TRBV7-6,TRBJ2-1,TRBD2,CASSLTAGGPGEQFF,TGTGCCAGCAGCTTAACTGCGGGGGGGCCAGGTGAGCAGTTCTTC
-,TRBV5-8,TRBJ1-5,-,CASSLFHSNGNQPQHF,TGTGCCAGCAGCTTGTTCCACAGTAACGGCAATCAGCCCCAGCATTTT
-,TRBV5-4,TRBJ1-2,-,CASSLELRGYTF,TGTGCCAGCAGCTTGGAACTAAGGGGCTACACCTTC
-,TRBV10-1,TRBJ2-7,TRBD1,CASSEGQGAYEQYF,TGCGCCAGCAGTGAGGGACAGGGGGCCTACGAGCAGTACTTC
-,TRBV7-9,TRBJ1-4,TRBD1,CASSSWTGGAEKLFF,TGTGCCAGCAGCTCTTGGACAGGGGGGGCTGAAAAACTGTTTTTT
-,TRBV27,TRBJ2-7,TRBD1,CASRRTGVGYEQYF,TGTGCCAGCAGGCGAACAGGGGTTGGCTACGAGCAGTACTTC
few,TRBV5-8,TRBJ1-5,TRBD1,CASIDGTGIQPQHF,TGTGCCAGCATCGATGGGACAGGGATCCAGCCCCAGCATTTT
-,TRBV25-1,TRBJ1-5,-,CASSAGELDQPQHF,TGTGCCAGCAGTGCAGGGGAGTTGGATCAGCCCCAGCATTTT
-,TRBV29-1,TRBJ1-2,-,CSVEGYTF,TGCAGCGTGGAGGGCTACACCTTC
-,TRBV5-1,TRBJ1-1,-,CASSEPGNTEAFF,TGCGCCAGCAGCGAACCGGGGAACACTGAAGCTTTCTTT
-,TRBV6-2/TRBV6-3,TRBJ2-5,TRBD2,CASSRGLAGGRETQYF,TGTGCCAGCAGTCGGGGACTAGCGGGGGGGCGAGAGACCCAGTACTTC
-,TRBV5-5,TRBJ1-5,-,CASSLRAGIDQPQHF,TGTGCCAGCAGCTTGAGGGCAGGGATTGATCAGCCCCAGCATTTT
-,TRBV20-1,TRBJ1-2,-,CSALGAYGYTF,TGCAGTGCTCTTGGGGCCTACGGCTACACCTTC
-,TRBV12-3/TRBV12-4,TRBJ1-1,-,CASSPGLDEAFF,TGTGCCAGCAGCCCAGGGCTTGATGAAGCTTTCTTT
-,TRBV5-5,TRBJ2-1,-,CASSTSARRGEQFF,TGTGCCAGCAGCACATCAGCCCGGAGGGGTGAGCAGTTCTTC
-,TRBV5-1,TRBJ1-2,-,CASSFGDGNYGYTF,TGCGCCAGCAGCTTTGGCGACGGGAACTATGGCTACACCTTC
-,TRBV19,TRBJ2-3,TRBD2,CASRRGGVTDTQYF,TGTGCCAGTAGACGTGGGGGGGTCACAGATACGCAGTATTTT
-,TRBV7-2,TRBJ1-2,-,CASTDRLSVYGYTF,TGTGCCAGCACCGATAGACTTTCAGTATATGGCTACACCTTC
once,TRBV30,TRBJ1-6,-,CACHRDLNSPLHF,TGTGCCTGCCACAGGGACCTTAATTCACCCCTCCACTTT